The 11 T cell receptor beta chains listed next were all sequenced from one sample in a study of T cell responses to AZD1222 COVID-19 vaccine. Sequencing was performed with immunoSEQ multiplex PCR; in TCRdb, only in-frame clones are kept and a portion is missing. The sample holds about 170,000 clones; 87% are singletons and the top ten take around 1%. The sequences come from peripheral blood, collected 28 days after the second AZD1222 dose. The receptors derive from an adult who received the AZD1222 COVID-19 vaccine.

CDR3 sequence: CAIRAQGSGYTF. CDR3 DNA: TGTGCCATCAGAGCACAGGGCTCTGGCTACACCTTC. This chain joins TRBV10-3 and TRBJ1-2, with D possibly being TRBD1 (6 bases). Trimming took 6 bases from V and 7 from J, leaving 12 bases between them. Germline lookup yields CDR1 ENHRY and CDR2 SYGVKD. This CDR3 has 12 amino acids.

This clone was found once. The CDR3, as DNA: TGTGCCAGCAGCCCCGGAGGGGGAGCAGAGCAGCCCCAGCATTTT. It is translated as CASSPGGGAEQPQHF. The J gene is TRBJ1-5, the V gene TRBV9, with D maybe TRBD1 (6 bases). The CDR3 length is 15 residues. CDR1 is SGDLS and CDR2 is YYNGEE in the germline V gene. Trimming took 4 bases from V and 7 from J, leaving 18 bases between them.

In DNA form, the CDR3 reads TGTGCCAGCAGTTCGAGGACTAGCGGTGGCTACGAGCAGTACTTC. This translates into CASSSRTSGGYEQYF. The chain joins TRBV5-4 to TRBJ2-7, with 10 bases that match TRBD2. The ends lost 5 bases at V and 3 bases at J; junction bases unmatched: 8. Germline V CDR1 and CDR2: SGHNT, YYREEE (reference sequence). The CDR3 totals 15 residues.

V gene TRBV11-2 combines with J gene TRBJ1-4; maybe TRBD1 (5 bases). V was cut by 4 bases and J by 4 bases, with 13 bases left in between. Per the germline V gene, CDR1 is SGHAT and CDR2 is FQNNGV. There are 15 residues in the CDR3. CDR3 nucleotide sequence: TGTGCCAGCAGCTCGAGGGGACGGGTTAATGAAAAACTGTTTTTT. Its protein product is CASSSRGRVNEKLFF.

The CDR3 spells CASSLGLTYQETQYF. The DNA of the CDR3 is TGTGCCAGCAGCTTGGGGTTGACGTACCAAGAGACCCAGTACTTC. This chain connects TRBV5-6 to TRBJ2-5; D ambiguous. Germline CDR1 is SGHDT and CDR2 is YYEEEE. The CDR3 totals 15 residues. The V end was cut by 0 bases, the J end by 0 bases, with 9 bases between. Complete variable domain (other parts from reference TRBV5-6 and TRBJ2-5): DAGVTQSPTHLIKTRGQQVTLRCSPKSGHDTVSWYQQALGQGPQFIFQYYEEEERQRGNFPDRFSGHQFPNYSSELNVNALLLGDSALYLCASSLGLTYQETQYFGPGTRLLVL.

The chain combines TRBV30 with TRBJ1-2; 12 bases line up with TRBD1. This CDR3 region has 15 residues. Germline CDR1 GTSNPN, CDR2 SVGIG (reference sequence). The trim removed 5 bases at V and 8 bases at J, leaving 12 bases unmatched. CDR3: CAWGDRGLLYRGYTF. The CDR3 coding sequence is TGTGCCTGGGGGGACAGGGGGCTATTATATCGGGGCTACACCTTC.

The chain recombines TRBV2 with TRBJ1-2, with TRBD1 as a possible D gene (5 bases). V dropped 5 bases and J dropped 4 bases, with 8 bases sitting between them. Per germline, CDR1 SNHLY and CDR2 FYNNEI. The CDR3 is made up of 12 amino acids. CDR3 in DNA: TGTGCCAGCAGTTACGACAGCTATGGCTACACCTTC. Its translation: CASSYDSYGYTF. Full variable domain (missing parts from reference TRBV2 and TRBJ1-2): EPEVTQTPSHQVTQMGQEVILRCVPISNHLYFYWYRQILGQKVEFLVSFYNNEISEKSEIFDDQFSVERPDGSNFTLKIRSTKLEDSAMYFCASSYDSYGYTFGSGTRLTVV.

The chain carries TRBV6-2 or TRBV6-3 and TRBJ1-2; a possible D gene is TRBD1 (5 bases). Deletions cut 2 bases from V and 6 bases from J, with 16 bases between. The CDR3 runs to 15 residues. Germline loops: CDR1 MNHEY, CDR2 SVGEGT. CDR3 bases: TGTGCCAGCAGTTACCGGGGCAGGCTGGTCGATGGCTACACCTTC. It codes for CASSYRGRLVDGYTF.

This clone was picked up one time. This chain links TRBV5-4 with TRBJ1-1; D gene ambiguous. The germline V gene encodes CDR1 SGHNT and CDR2 YYREEE (reference sequence). V was pared by 2 bases and J by 1 base, with 9 bases between. The CDR3 is 14 amino acids. The CDR3, as DNA: TGTGCCAGCAGCTTCTGGAACACGAACACTGAAGCTTTCTTT. Translated: CASSFWNTNTEAFF. The full variable domain, completed using reference TRBV5-4 and TRBJ1-1, is ETGVTQSPTHLIKTRGQQVTLRCSSQSGHNTVSWYQQALGQGPQFIFQYYREEENGRGNFPPRFSGLQFPNYSSELNVNALELDDSALYLCASSFWNTNTEAFFGQGTRLTVV.

This chain uses TRBV18 with TRBJ1-5; TRBD1 matches 7 bases. Losses at the gene ends were 1 base for V and 1 base for J; bases not matched to a gene: 4. The CDR3 consists of 16 residues. CDR1 and CDR2 from the germline V gene are KGHSH and LQKENI. In nucleotides, the CDR3 is TGTGCCAGCTCACCACAGGGGGCCGGGAGCAATCAGCCCCAGCATTTT. Translation: CASSPQGAGSNQPQHF.

The J gene is TRBJ1-2, the V gene TRBV29-1; TRBD1 might be the D (6 bases). Trimming took off 7 bases at V and 4 bases at J, with 16 bases between the two ends. Germline V gene data show CDR1 as SQVTM and CDR2 as ANQGSEA. There are 13 residues in the CDR3. The CDR3 bases are TGCAGCGCAGGGACACCAAGAGGCTATGGCTACACCTTC. Protein: CSAGTPRGYGYTF. The variable domain in full, with the rest retrieved from reference TRBV29-1 and TRBJ1-2, is SAVISQKPSRDICQRGTSLTIQCQVDSQVTMMFWYRQQPGQSLTLIATANQGSEATYESGFVIDKFPISRPNLTFSTLTVSNMSPEDSSIYLCSAGTPRGYGYTFGSGTRLTVV.